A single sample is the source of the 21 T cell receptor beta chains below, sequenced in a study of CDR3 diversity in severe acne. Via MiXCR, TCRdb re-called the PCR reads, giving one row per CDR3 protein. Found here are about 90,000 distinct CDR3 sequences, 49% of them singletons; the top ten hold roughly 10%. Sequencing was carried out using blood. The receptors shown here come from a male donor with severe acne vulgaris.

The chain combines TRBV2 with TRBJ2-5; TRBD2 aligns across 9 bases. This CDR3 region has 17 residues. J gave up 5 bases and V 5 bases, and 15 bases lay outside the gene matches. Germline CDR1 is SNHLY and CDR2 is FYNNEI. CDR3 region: CASSYLAGPRGWETQYF. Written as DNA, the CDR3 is TGTGCCAGCAGTTACCTAGCGGGGCCTCGGGGGTGGGAGACCCAGTACTTC.

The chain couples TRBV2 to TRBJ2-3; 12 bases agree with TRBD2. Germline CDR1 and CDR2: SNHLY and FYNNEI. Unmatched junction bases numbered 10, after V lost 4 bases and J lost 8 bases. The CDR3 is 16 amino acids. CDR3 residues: CASSGLAGEEGVTQYF. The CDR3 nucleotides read TGTGCCAGCAGTGGACTAGCGGGAGAAGAGGGAGTTACGCAGTATTTT.

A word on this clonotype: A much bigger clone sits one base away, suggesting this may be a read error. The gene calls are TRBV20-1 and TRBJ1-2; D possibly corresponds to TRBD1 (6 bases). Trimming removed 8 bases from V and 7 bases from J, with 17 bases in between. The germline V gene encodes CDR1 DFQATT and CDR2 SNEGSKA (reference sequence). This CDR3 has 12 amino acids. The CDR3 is CSTQTGIGGYTF. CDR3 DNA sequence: TGCAGTACCCAAACAGGGATCGGTGGCTACACCTTC.

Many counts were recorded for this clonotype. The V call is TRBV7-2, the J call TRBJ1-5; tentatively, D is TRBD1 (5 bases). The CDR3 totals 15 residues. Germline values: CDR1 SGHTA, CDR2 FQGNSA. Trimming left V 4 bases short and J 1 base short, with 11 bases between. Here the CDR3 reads CASSSSGKSNQPQHF. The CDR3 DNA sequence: TGTGCCAGCAGCTCTTCAGGGAAGAGCAATCAGCCCCAGCATTTT.

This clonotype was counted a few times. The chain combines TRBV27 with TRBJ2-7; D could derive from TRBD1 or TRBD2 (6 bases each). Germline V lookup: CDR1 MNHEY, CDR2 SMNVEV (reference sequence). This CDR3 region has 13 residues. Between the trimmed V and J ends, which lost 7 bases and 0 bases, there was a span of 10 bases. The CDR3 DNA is TGTGCCAGCAAGGGGGGCAACTCCTACGAGCAGTACTTC. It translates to CASKGGNSYEQYF.

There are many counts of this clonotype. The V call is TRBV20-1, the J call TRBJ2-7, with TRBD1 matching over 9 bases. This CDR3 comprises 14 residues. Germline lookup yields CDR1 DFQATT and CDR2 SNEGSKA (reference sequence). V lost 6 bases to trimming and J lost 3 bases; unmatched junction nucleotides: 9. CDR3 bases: TGCAGTGCCCCGTTGGGACAGGGAATCTACGAGCAGTACTTC. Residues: CSAPLGQGIYEQYF.

The CDR3 DNA is TGTGCCAGCAGTGAAGGGGCGGAGACCCAGTACTTC. This encodes CASSEGAETQYF. The chain recombines TRBV2 with TRBJ2-3; no reliable D call. The J call may be in error: the DNA end matches TRBJ2-5 better. Germline V lookup: CDR1 SNHLY, CDR2 FYNNEI. The CDR3 has 12 residues.

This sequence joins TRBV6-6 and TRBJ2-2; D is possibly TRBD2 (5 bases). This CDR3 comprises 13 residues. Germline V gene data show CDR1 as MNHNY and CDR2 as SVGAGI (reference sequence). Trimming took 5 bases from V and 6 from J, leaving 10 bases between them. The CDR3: CASSQLGPGELFF. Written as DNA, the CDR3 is TGTGCCAGCAGTCAACTAGGTCCCGGGGAGCTGTTTTTT.

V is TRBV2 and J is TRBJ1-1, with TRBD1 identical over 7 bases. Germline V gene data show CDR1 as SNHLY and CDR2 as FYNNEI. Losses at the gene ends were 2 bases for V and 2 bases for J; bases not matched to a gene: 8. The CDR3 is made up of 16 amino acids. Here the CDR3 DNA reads TGTGCCAGCAGTGAATATCCTGACAGGGTTAACACTGAAGCTTTCTTT. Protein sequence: CASSEYPDRVNTEAFF. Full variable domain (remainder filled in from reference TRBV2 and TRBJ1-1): EPEVTQTPSHQVTQMGQEVILRCVPISNHLYFYWYRQILGQKVEFLVSFYNNEISEKSEIFDDQFSVERPDGSNFTLKIRSTKLEDSAMYFCASSEYPDRVNTEAFFGQGTRLTVV.

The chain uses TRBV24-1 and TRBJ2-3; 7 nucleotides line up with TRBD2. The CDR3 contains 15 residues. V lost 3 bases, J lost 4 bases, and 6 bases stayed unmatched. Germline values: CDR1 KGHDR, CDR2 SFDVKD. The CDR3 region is CATSDRGGSPDTQYF. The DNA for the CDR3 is TGTGCCACCAGTGATCGGGGAGGGAGTCCAGATACGCAGTATTTT.

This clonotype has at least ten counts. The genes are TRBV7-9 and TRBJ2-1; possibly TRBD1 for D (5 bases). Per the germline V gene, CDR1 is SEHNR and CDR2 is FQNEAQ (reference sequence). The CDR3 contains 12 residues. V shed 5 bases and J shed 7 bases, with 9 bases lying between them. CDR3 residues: CASSRQGNEQFF. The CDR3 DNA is TGTGCCAGCAGCCGTCAGGGAAATGAGCAGTTCTTC.

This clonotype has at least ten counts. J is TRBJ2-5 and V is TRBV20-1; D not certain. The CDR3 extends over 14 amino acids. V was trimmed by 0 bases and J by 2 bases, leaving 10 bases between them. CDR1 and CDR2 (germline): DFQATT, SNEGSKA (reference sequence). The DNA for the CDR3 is TGCAGTGCTAGAGATTCTTTCCTGCAAGAGACCCAGTACTTC. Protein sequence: CSARDSFLQETQYF.

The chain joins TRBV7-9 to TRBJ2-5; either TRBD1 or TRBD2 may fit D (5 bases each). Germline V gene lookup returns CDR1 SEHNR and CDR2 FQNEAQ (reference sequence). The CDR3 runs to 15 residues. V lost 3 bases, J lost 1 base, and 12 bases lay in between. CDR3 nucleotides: TGTGCCAGCAGCTTCCCAGGGACCGTCCAAGAGACCCAGTACTTC. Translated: CASSFPGTVQETQYF.

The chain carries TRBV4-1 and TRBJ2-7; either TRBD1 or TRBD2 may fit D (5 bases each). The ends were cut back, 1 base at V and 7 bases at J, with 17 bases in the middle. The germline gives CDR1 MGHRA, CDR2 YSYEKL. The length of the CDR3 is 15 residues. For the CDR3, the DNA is TGCGCCAGCAGCCAAGTCCGGGACCACCCGCGGGAGCAGTACTTC. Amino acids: CASSQVRDHPREQYF.

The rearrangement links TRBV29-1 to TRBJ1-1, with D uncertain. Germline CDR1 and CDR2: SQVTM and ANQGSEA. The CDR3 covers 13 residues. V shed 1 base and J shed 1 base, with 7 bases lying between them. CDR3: CSVEAGSNTEAFF. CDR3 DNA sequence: TGCAGCGTTGAAGCGGGGTCGAACACTGAAGCTTTCTTT.

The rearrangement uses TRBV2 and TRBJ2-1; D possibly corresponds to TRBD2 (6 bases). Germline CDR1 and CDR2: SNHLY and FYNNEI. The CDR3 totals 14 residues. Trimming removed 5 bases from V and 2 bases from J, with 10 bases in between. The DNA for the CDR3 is TGTGCCAGCAGTCTAGCGCTAGCCTACAATGAGCAGTTCTTC. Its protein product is CASSLALAYNEQFF.

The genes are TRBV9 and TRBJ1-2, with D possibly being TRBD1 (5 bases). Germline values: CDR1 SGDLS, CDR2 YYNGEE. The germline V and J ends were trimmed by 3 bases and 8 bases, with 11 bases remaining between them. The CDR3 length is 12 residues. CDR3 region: CASSAEDSGYTF. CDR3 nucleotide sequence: TGTGCCAGCAGCGCCGAAGACAGCGGCTACACCTTC.

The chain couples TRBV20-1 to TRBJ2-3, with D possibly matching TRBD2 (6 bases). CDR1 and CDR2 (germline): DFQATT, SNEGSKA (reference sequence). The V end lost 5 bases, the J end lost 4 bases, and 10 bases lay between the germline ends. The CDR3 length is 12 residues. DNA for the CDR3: TGCAGTGCTGGGGGGTCCGCAGATACGCAGTATTTT. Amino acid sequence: CSAGGSADTQYF.

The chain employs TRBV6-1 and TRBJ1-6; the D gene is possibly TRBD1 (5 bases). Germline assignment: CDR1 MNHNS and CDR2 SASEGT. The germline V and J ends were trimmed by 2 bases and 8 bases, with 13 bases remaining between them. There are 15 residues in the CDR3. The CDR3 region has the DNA TGTGCCAGCAGTGAATCGACCAGGGAAGATTCACCCCTCCACTTT. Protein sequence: CASSESTREDSPLHF.

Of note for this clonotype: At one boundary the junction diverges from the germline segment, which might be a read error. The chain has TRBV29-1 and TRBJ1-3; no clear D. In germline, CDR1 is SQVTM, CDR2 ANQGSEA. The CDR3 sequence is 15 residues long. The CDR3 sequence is CSVYGLGTSGNTMYF. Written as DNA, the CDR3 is TGCAGCGTTTATGGGTTAGGAACATCTGGAAACACCATGTATTTT.

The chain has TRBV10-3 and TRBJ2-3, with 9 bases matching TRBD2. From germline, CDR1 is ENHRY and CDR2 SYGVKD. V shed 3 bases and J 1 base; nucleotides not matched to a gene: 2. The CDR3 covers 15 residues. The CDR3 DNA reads TGTGCCATCAGTGAAAAGCGGGAGGGCACAGATACGCAGTATTTT. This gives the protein CAISEKREGTDTQYF.